This T cell receptor beta chain came from a study of T cells after yellow fever vaccination. Study-wide background: When fractions had low cell numbers, they were prepared with SMART-Seq v4 Ultra Low Input.

This clonotype was seen a few times. Its specificity is unknown. Overall study findings and caveats: A limited proportion of clonotypes was detected within both the CD4 and CD8 compartments.

Synthesis of TCR cDNA relied on 5'RACE template switching, which attached a universal primer site and UMIs. TCRdb reprocessed the 5' RACE reads via MiXCR and lists one record per CDR3 protein. The sample holds 400,000 or so distinct CDR3 sequences, about 6% seen once. Trimming cost V 3 bases and J 7 bases, with 12 bases left between them. The CDR3 sequence is 13 residues long. CDR1 and CDR2 (germline): DFQATT, SNEGSKA (reference sequence). The V and J genes are TRBV20-1 and TRBJ2-2, with D unclear. Source: PBMCs, taken 5 days after the yellow fever booster vaccination. This clonotype was obtained from a man aged 30 to 39 who received the YFV17D yellow fever vaccine. This chain's CDR3 is CSARGDIRGELFF. The CDR3 coding sequence is TGCAGTGCTAGGGGCGACATCCGCGGGGAGCTGTTTTTT.